These 19 T cell receptor beta chains share one sample of origin, sequenced in a study of T cells in localized non-small cell lung cancer. Clones were sequenced by immunoSEQ multiplex PCR, and TCRdb holds only the in-frame ones, with some missing. The sample records about 2,600 clones, 35% to 40% being singletons. The sample was normal lung tissue next to the tumor, taken before any cancer treatment. The receptors were gathered from a woman aged 35 to 70 with stage II squamous cell lung carcinoma.

The chain recombines TRBV11-3 with TRBJ2-1; a weak D match, TRBD1 (6 bases). CDR3 length equals 14 residues. From germline, CDR1 is SGHNT and CDR2 YENEEA. V shed 1 base and J shed 7 bases, with 11 bases lying between them. This CDR3 is CASSLVQGQNEQFF. DNA of the CDR3: TGTGCCAGCAGCTTAGTTCAGGGGCAGAATGAGCAGTTCTTC. The entire variable domain, with the rest obtained from reference TRBV11-3 and TRBJ2-1, is as follows: EAGVVQSPRYKIIEKKQPVAFWCNPISGHNTLYWYLQNLGQGPELLIRYENEEAVDDSQLPKDRFSAERLKGVDSTLKIQPAELGDSAVYLCASSLVQGQNEQFFGPGTRLTVL.

The chain carries TRBV11-3 and TRBJ2-5, with TRBD1 matching over 9 bases. The germline V gene encodes CDR1 SGHNT and CDR2 YENEEA. V gave up 5 bases and J gave up 6 bases; unmatched junction bases: 7. The CDR3 totals 14 residues. CDR3 coding DNA: TGTGCCAGCAGCCCCGGGACAGGGAGGAAGACCCAGTACTTC. Residues: CASSPGTGRKTQYF.

The rearrangement uses TRBV28 and TRBJ1-1; D is undetermined. The CDR3 has 13 amino acids. Germline assignment: CDR1 MDHEN and CDR2 SYDVKM. V gave up 6 bases and J gave up 2 bases, with 10 bases separating them. The CDR3 is CASSSYKNTEAFF. The CDR3 DNA sequence: TGTGCCAGCAGCTCCTACAAAAACACTGAAGCTTTCTTT.

This clone is labeled as medium-sized. This chain joins TRBV11-3 and TRBJ2-1; 9 nucleotides align to TRBD1. This CDR3 contains 16 residues. V dropped 3 bases and J dropped 4; count of bases not matched to a gene: 7. The germline V gene encodes CDR1 SGHNT and CDR2 YENEEA. DNA of the CDR3: TGTGCCAGCAGCTTGGCTGGGACAGGGCCATACAATGAGCAGTTCTTC. Its protein product is CASSLAGTGPYNEQFF.

The chain joins TRBV28 to TRBJ2-3; D not certain. Looked up from germline, CDR1 is MDHEN and CDR2 is SYDVKM. Trimming cost V 6 bases and J 2 bases, with 9 bases left between them. The CDR3 is made up of 13 amino acids. CDR3 DNA sequence: TGTGCCAGCAGGCCTCGGAACACAGATACGCAGTATTTT. Amino acids: CASRPRNTDTQYF.

This clone was seen a few times. This chain joins TRBV9 and TRBJ2-1, with 10 bases lining up with TRBD2. The CDR3 runs 15 residues. Germline CDR1 is SGDLS and CDR2 is YYNGEE. J lost 5 bases, V lost 1 base, and 3 bases had no gene match. The CDR3: CASSVLAGVNNEQFF. The CDR3 nucleotides read TGTGCCAGCAGCGTACTAGCGGGGGTAAACAATGAGCAGTTCTTC. The full variable domain, completed using reference TRBV9 and TRBJ2-1, is DSGVTQTPKHLITATGQRVTLRCSPRSGDLSVYWYQQSLDQGLQFLIQYYNGEERAKGNILERFSAQQFPDLHSELNLSSLELGDSALYFCASSVLAGVNNEQFFGPGTRLTVL.

The chain combines TRBV28 with TRBJ1-1, with TRBD1 matching over 7 bases. The CDR3 covers 16 residues. V lost 3 bases and J lost 1; bases outside the gene matches: 8. Germline V gene data show CDR1 as MDHEN and CDR2 as SYDVKM. CDR3 sequence: CASSFFGQARNTEAFF. The CDR3 bases are TGTGCCAGCAGTTTTTTCGGACAGGCACGGAACACTGAAGCTTTCTTT.

A few counts support this clone. The V and J genes are TRBV6-7 and TRBJ1-2; D gene uncertain. TRBV6-7 is marked as an open reading frame, function uncertain. V lost 2 bases, J lost 7 bases, and 17 bases lay in between. The CDR3 totals 15 residues. This chain's CDR3 is CASSYTMGSLGGYTF. The DNA of the CDR3 is TGTGCCAGCAGTTACACTATGGGGAGTCTCGGTGGCTACACCTTC.

The chain carries TRBV14 and TRBJ2-6; the D is unclear. Trimming left V 1 base short and J 0 bases short, with 4 bases between. The CDR3 length is 15 residues. CDR1 is SGHDN and CDR2 is FVKESK in the germline V gene. The CDR3 protein is CASSQGSSGANVLTF. In DNA form, the CDR3 reads TGTGCCAGCAGCCAAGGGAGCTCTGGGGCCAACGTCCTGACTTTC.

The V call is TRBV19, the J call TRBJ2-2; D not resolved. The CDR3 runs 12 residues. Trimming pared 10 bases from V and 3 bases from J, leaving 9 bases between. Germline V gives CDR1 LNHDA, CDR2 SQIVND (reference sequence). The CDR3 reads CATGWYTGELFF. The CDR3 DNA follows: TGTGCCACCGGATGGTACACCGGGGAGCTGTTTTTT.

The chain is built from TRBV18 and TRBJ2-5; 7 positions agree with TRBD2. The CDR3 runs 15 residues. With 1 base clipped from V and 4 bases from J, the junction kept 6 bases outside the gene matches. The V gene's germline CDR1 is KGHSH and CDR2 LQKENI. The CDR3 here is CASSPREGLGETQYF. The DNA for the CDR3 is TGTGCCAGCTCACCACGGGAGGGCCTTGGAGAGACCCAGTACTTC. The entire variable domain, with the rest obtained from reference TRBV18 and TRBJ2-5, is as follows: NAGVMQNPRHLVRRRGQEARLRCSPMKGHSHVYWYRQLPEEGLKFMVYLQKENIIDESGMPKERFSAEFPKEGPSILRIQQVVRGDSAAYFCASSPREGLGETQYFGPGTRLLVL.

The V gene is TRBV18, the J gene TRBJ2-1; the D is unclear. Trimming took 3 bases from V and 10 from J, leaving 10 bases between them. The length of the CDR3 is 12 residues. The germline V gene has CDR1 KGHSH and CDR2 LQKENI. This chain's CDR3 is CASSPNRREQFF. The CDR3 DNA is TGTGCCAGCTCACCCAATCGGCGCGAGCAGTTCTTC.

This chain links TRBV10-2 with TRBJ2-1, with a possible D match to TRBD1 (5 bases). This CDR3 has 12 amino acids. CDR1 is WSHSY and CDR2 is SAAADI in the germline V gene. CDR3 in DNA: TGCGCTAGCCGGACATCTCACAATGAGCAGTTCTTC. Amino acid sequence: CASRTSHNEQFF.

This clone was seen only a few times. The chain joins TRBV22-1 to TRBJ2-1; the table's D gene call, TRBD2, was not cross checked with the DNA. TRBV22-1 represents a pseudogene. CDR3 length: 15 amino acids. The CDR3 nucleotides read TGTGCCAGCAGTTCCGGGACTAGGGCCTACAATGAGCAGTTCTTC. Amino acid sequence: CASSSGTRAYNEQFF.

This clone was seen a single time. The chain combines TRBV18 with TRBJ2-6; no reliable D call. The germline V gene encodes CDR1 KGHSH and CDR2 LQKENI. The V end was cut by 2 bases, the J end by 4 bases, with 9 bases between. CDR3 length equals 15 residues. CDR3: CASSPEVSGANVLTF. The CDR3 nucleotides are TGTGCCAGCTCACCAGAGGTATCCGGGGCCAACGTCCTGACTTTC.

The chain has TRBV18 and TRBJ2-6, with 9 bases aligning to TRBD1. This CDR3 is built from 16 residues. V was clipped by 4 bases and J by 1 base; unmatched bases: 2. Germline V gives CDR1 KGHSH, CDR2 LQKENI. CDR3 sequence (DNA): TGTGCCAGCTCACGGGACAGGGTTTCTGGGGCCAACGTCCTGACTTTC. Encoded protein: CASSRDRVSGANVLTF. Supplemented by reference TRBV18 and TRBJ2-6, the full variable domain reads NAGVMQNPRHLVRRRGQEARLRCSPMKGHSHVYWYRQLPEEGLKFMVYLQKENIIDESGMPKERFSAEFPKEGPSILRIQQVVRGDSAAYFCASSRDRVSGANVLTFGAGSRLTVL.

The J gene is TRBJ1-5, the V gene TRBV19, with a tentative D call TRBD1 (6 bases). Germline CDR1 and CDR2: LNHDA and SQIVND (reference sequence). CDR3 length: 14 amino acids. V gave up 9 bases and J gave up 6 bases, with 18 bases separating them. Here the CDR3 reads CASSLGGSGQPQHF. CDR3 nucleotide sequence: TGTGCCAGCAGTCTGGGGGGCAGCGGTCAGCCCCAGCATTTT.

The chain recombines TRBV11-3 with TRBJ1-2; D might be TRBD1 (5 bases). Trimming cost V 4 bases and J 4 bases, with 22 bases left between them. Germline-derived CDR1 and CDR2 are SGHNT and YENEEA. The CDR3 runs 17 residues. CDR3: CASSSTQRRVSGYGYTF. DNA for the CDR3: TGTGCCAGCAGCTCGACACAACGCAGGGTATCTGGCTATGGCTACACCTTC.

This clone turned up a few times. The rearrangement joins TRBV11-3 to TRBJ1-1, with D possibly matching TRBD1 (5 bases). The CDR3 sequence is 14 residues long. The germline V and J ends were trimmed by 4 bases and 4 bases, with 13 bases remaining between them. Germline CDR1 and CDR2: SGHNT and YENEEA. In DNA, the CDR3 is TGTGCCAGCAGCTATGGGGCCCAGGGCACTGAAGCTTTCTTT. Translated, it gives CASSYGAQGTEAFF.